The 8 T cell receptor beta chains in this list originate from one sample, sequenced in a study of early T cells in non-severe SARS-CoV-2 infection. TCRdb recomputed calls from the 5' RACE reads with MiXCR, one row per CDR3 protein. This sample has around 81,000 distinct CDR3 sequences, with 13% to 15% found just once. The sequencing sample was made of whole blood. Receptors were obtained from an adult who was a healthcare worker with PCR-confirmed SARS-CoV-2 infection or an uninfected control (not recorded which).

This clonotype was picked up a small number of times. The rearrangement uses TRBV2 and TRBJ2-3; TRBD2 might be the D (7 bases). In germline, CDR1 is SNHLY, CDR2 FYNNEI. V shed 6 bases and J shed 1 base, with 14 bases lying between them. The CDR3 length is 15 residues. CDR3 in amino acids: CASSRGGAGTDTQYF. CDR3 bases: TGTGCCAGCAGCAGAGGGGGGGCCGGCACAGATACGCAGTATTTT. Filled out from reference TRBV2 and TRBJ2-3, the complete variable domain reads EPEVTQTPSHQVTQMGQEVILRCVPISNHLYFYWYRQILGQKVEFLVSFYNNEISEKSEIFDDQFSVERPDGSNFTLKIRSTKLEDSAMYFCASSRGGAGTDTQYFGPGTRLTVL.

This clonotype was observed at least ten times. V gene TRBV7-6 combines with J gene TRBJ2-5; TRBD2 aligns across 7 bases. Germline V gene lookup returns CDR1 SGHVS and CDR2 FNYEAQ. The CDR3 consists of 14 residues. The J segment lost 5 bases and the V segment lost 4 bases, leaving 7 bases of the junction unmatched. The CDR3 loop reads CASSSPLGGETQYF. CDR3 bases: TGTGCCAGCAGCTCCCCGTTGGGGGGGGAGACCCAGTACTTC.

The J gene is TRBJ2-2, the V gene TRBV7-2, with TRBD1 matching over 7 bases. CDR1 and CDR2 from the germline V gene are SGHTA and FQGNSA. The CDR3 spans 14 residues. Trimming took 5 bases from V and 3 from J; bases not matched to a gene: 3. The CDR3 DNA sequence: TGTGCCAGCAGCGGGACAGCATACACCGGGGAGCTGTTTTTT. Translated, it gives CASSGTAYTGELFF.

The chain is built from TRBV5-5 and TRBJ1-5; a weak D match, TRBD1 (6 bases). The CDR3 is 13 amino acids. Germline assignment: CDR1 SGHKS and CDR2 YYEKEE (reference sequence). Deletions cut 7 bases from V and 1 base from J, with 9 bases between. As DNA, the CDR3 is TGTGCCAGCGCAGGGGAAAGCAATCAGCCCCAGCATTTT. Amino acid sequence: CASAGESNQPQHF.

V gene TRBV29-1 combines with J gene TRBJ2-3, with TRBD2 as a possible D gene (5 bases). The CDR3 extends over 13 amino acids. CDR1 is SQVTM, CDR2 ANQGSEA, per germline. Trimming cost V 5 bases and J 5 bases, with 14 bases left between them. CDR3 loop: CSVLRTEGDTQYF. The CDR3 bases are TGCAGCGTTCTCCGGACCGAGGGAGATACGCAGTATTTT.

This chain connects TRBV5-1 to TRBJ2-7, with 9 positions matching TRBD2. The CDR3 spans 14 residues. Trimming at V came to 4 bases and at J to 1 base, leaving 3 bases not matched to a gene. Germline CDR1 is SGHRS and CDR2 is YFSETQ. For the CDR3, the DNA is TGCGCCAGCAGCCCTAGCGGGGCGTCCTACGAGCAGTACTTC. Translating it yields CASSPSGASYEQYF.

This clonotype was counted many times. V usage is TRBV12-3 or TRBV12-4 and J usage is TRBJ2-1; D might be TRBD1 or TRBD2, each matching 5 bases. Trimming cost V 3 bases and J 8 bases, with 17 bases left between them. The CDR3 sequence is 15 residues long. In DNA, the CDR3 is TGTGCCAGCAGTTTGGGTGGTTGGGGGTATGATGAGCAGTTCTTC. Residues: CASSLGGWGYDEQFF.

This clonotype was counted only a few times. The chain recombines TRBV7-3 with TRBJ1-6, with 8 bases fitting TRBD1. Germline loops: CDR1 SGHTA, CDR2 FQGTGA. The length of the CDR3 is 14 residues. J lost 9 bases, V lost 5 bases, and 6 bases had no gene match. CDR3 amino acids: CASSEGQGPSPLHF. In DNA, the CDR3 is TGTGCCAGCAGCGAAGGACAGGGACCTTCACCCCTCCACTTT. The entire variable domain, with the rest obtained from reference TRBV7-3 and TRBJ1-6, is as follows: GAGVSQTPSNKVTEKGKYVELRCDPISGHTALYWYRQSLGQGPEFLIYFQGTGAADDSGLPNDRFFAVRPEGSVSTLKIQRTERGDSAVYLCASSEGQGPSPLHFGNGTRLTVT.